This T cell receptor (beta chain) derives from a study of blood T cell repertoires in COVID-19. At the level of the study: Donors in the United States, Italy and Spain gave samples during acute or convalescent COVID-19. Sources were T cells, B-cell-depleted T cells, or PBMCs; the material itself was cDNA or gDNA.

Assignments of participants to cohorts depended upon their own reported clinical history. The CDR3 has 14 residues. The V gene's germline CDR1 is SGHDT and CDR2 YYEEEE. The V gene lost 1 base and the J gene lost 5 bases, with 13 bases spanning the gap. This clone was picked up a small number of times. Per the study methods: Researchers report that nucleated cell counts were estimated from reference gene primer amplification. Generated by immunoSEQ multiplex PCR, the TCRdb table keeps only in-frame clones and is missing some. V, J and clone size are those of that table, while D and trimming were read from the DNA. The sample contains fewer than 250,000 clones, approximately 85% of which appear only once.

The clonotype comes from a woman in her 50s with acute COVID-19. Specimen: PBMCs or T cells enriched from blood (not recorded which). The chain links TRBV5-6 to TRBJ2-7, with a possible D match to TRBD1 (5 bases). The CDR3 DNA is TGTGCCAGCAGCTTGAGGTCAGGGTTGAACGAGCAGTACTTC. It translates to CASSLRSGLNEQYF.